Detailed here is one TCR beta chain. Its antigen is currently not known. Per-base qualities were not stored, and no clone one base away is much larger. The data originate from a study of shared clonotypes between healthy human individuals (dated by TCRdb to 2018 to 2021). About the study as a whole: A few men and a couple of women, aged 18 to 49 years, made up the cohort. For each donor, CD4 naive and CD4 memory were each run on three plates, CD8 naive on two plates, and CD8 memory on one plate. To estimate repertoire size and how much clonotypes are shared between individuals, the study performed deep sequencing of blood TCR repertoires from five healthy adults. To increase sequencing depth and limit assay-specific biases, TCR repertoire library preparation and sequencing were carried out by different laboratories using diverse techniques. Each donor's leukapheresis produced roughly between about 0.8 and 8.9 billion PBMCs.

From cysteine to phenylalanine, the CDR3 is 14 amino acids long. The retained sequence is limited to the CDR3, 42 bases, with the frame set at the first base. V is pared back by 2 bases and J by 4 bases, with 12 bases lying between the germline termini. The germline V gene (reference sequence) gives CDR1 as LNHNV and CDR2 as YYDKDF. Using the deep immunoSEQ assay, TCR CDR3 regions were amplified from genomic DNA by multiplex PCR. Extracted genomic DNA from each cell subset was spread evenly across all wells of several immunoSEQ 96-well plates, with each plate serving as a replicate. Each replicate PCR for sorted subsets received approximately 220 ng genomic DNA, equal to around 32,000 T cell genomes. Purified libraries were quantified with a Qubit 3.0 fluorometer, sized on a Bioanalyzer 2100, and re-quantified with the KAPA Library Quantification kit. Every immunoSEQ 96-well plate was sequenced on a separate single-read 150-cycle Illumina NextSeq 550 flow cell. On the authors' methods: Because only junctional sequences without quality scores were contained in the immunoSEQ output, filtering matching that applied to full-length reads could not be performed. To assign V/J genes and CDR3, sequences were annotated against IMGT germline references using PyIR, a Python wrapper for IgBLAST v1.9. Any read was removed if the V/J assignment was weak (E-value above 1e-6), the CDR3 was missing, or the read contained stop codons, out-of-frame junctions, or ambiguous translated residues. V3J clonotypes were defined as sequences sharing an identical inferred V gene, J gene, and CDR3 amino acid sequence. The percentage overlap between two repertoires was calculated by dividing the number of shared unique clonotypes by the size of the smaller repertoire. Three approaches were used to assess repertoire richness: RTK rarefaction, the Chao1 estimator, and Recon v2.1 estimates of unobserved clonotypes. Generation probabilities were computed with OLGA for all TCRbeta clonotypes obtained by the gDNA method from a handful of donors. Not all clones reach the TCRdb copy of this immuneACCESS table, which keeps in-frame sequences only. Checked studies attribute under half of the gap to unresolved V genes and leave the rest unexplained. For V, J and clone size, that table is used; D and trimming come from the DNA. A total of 800,000 or so clones appear in this sample, 96% of them only once. Less than 0.3% of the sample goes to the ten largest clones.

CD8 naive samples were CD45RO-negative cells positively selected for CCR7, giving a CD45RA+CCR7+ population that excluded TemRA cells. The donors were healthy, HIV-negative adults with no recently reported acute infections or vaccinations. Every donor was a Caucasian adult residing in Nashville, Tennessee, USA. Blood was obtained by leukapheresis, after which PBMCs were separated by Ficoll-Histopaque density gradient centrifugation and cryopreserved in liquid nitrogen vapor phase. Analytical flow cytometry was used to check the purity and quantity of each magnetically sorted T cell population. Each sorted fraction had its genomic DNA isolated and then quantified by UV absorbance on a Nanodrop 2000c. Overall study results and their limits: Across a few donors, approximately 5% of naive CD4, roughly 3.8% of naive CD8, under 2.5% of memory CD4, and under 0.45% of memory CD8 clonotypes were shared. Only blood was sampled, and tissue TCR repertoires likely differ from those in blood. Even with the large sequencing depth, rarefaction of the sorted-subset datasets indicated that sequencing was incomplete. Pairwise subsampling indicated that sequencing depth was expected to affect the degree of clonotype sharing among donors. Because the study included a small number of donors, the genetic and exposure-history diversity represented was limited. Higher generation probabilities were observed for clonotypes shared by all four sorted-subset donors than for non-shared clonotypes. Larger estimated clonotype richness was generally found for naive subsets than for memory subsets.

The source material was naive CD8+ T cells sorted from blood. According to the study, the label for this sample's cell subset or site signals: CD45RA+CCR7+. The clonotype comes from a young man in good health. The rearranged segments are TRBV15 and TRBJ2-7; possibly the D gene is TRBD2, per 5 matching bases. Here the CDR3 is given as CATSRPGKAYEQYF. The sequence in DNA is TGTGCCACCAGCAGACCGGGAAAGGCTTACGAGCAGTACTTC. With all but the CDR3 taken from the reference TRBV15 and TRBJ2-7 genes, the full variable domain is: DAMVIQNPRYQVTQFGKPVTLSCSQTLNHNVMYWYQQKSSQAPKLLFHYYDKDFNNEADTPDNFQSRRPNTSFCFLDIRSPGLGDTAMYLCATSRPGKAYEQYFGPGTRLTVT.